A single sample is the source of the 5 T cell receptor beta chains below, sequenced in a study of T cell responses to AZD1222 COVID-19 vaccine. Repertoires were generated with immunoSEQ multiplex PCR, while TCRdb's copy carries only in-frame clones and drops some. The table includes around 130,000 clones, 85% to 95% detected once. Sequenced material: peripheral blood, taken on day 0 of AZD1222 vaccination. These receptor sequences come from an adult in good health.

CDR3 sequence (DNA): TGCGCCAGCAGTGAAGGAGGGGGAAACACTGAAGCTTTCTTT. Translation: CASSEGGGNTEAFF. The V call is TRBV10-1, the J call TRBJ1-1, with D perhaps TRBD1 (6 bases). The ends were cut back, 3 bases at V and 2 bases at J, with 10 bases in the middle. The germline CDR1 and CDR2 sequences are WNHNN and SYGVQD (reference sequence). The CDR3 is 14 residues long.

This chain connects TRBV10-2 to TRBJ2-3; 11 bases map to TRBD2. The ends lost 4 bases at V and 0 bases at J; junction bases unmatched: 9. Germline CDR1 reads WSHSY; CDR2 reads SAAADI. The CDR3 length is 18 residues. This CDR3 is CASSGVAGGPVSTDTQYF. CDR3 DNA sequence: TGCGCCAGCAGTGGCGTAGCGGGGGGGCCCGTAAGCACAGATACGCAGTATTTT.

The genes are TRBV28 and TRBJ1-1; 8 nucleotides match TRBD1. The CDR3 runs to 15 residues. Germline CDR1 MDHEN, CDR2 SYDVKM. Losses at the gene ends were 4 bases for V and 2 bases for J; bases not matched to a gene: 6. The CDR3 sequence is CASSSSGGPNTEAFF. CDR3 coding DNA: TGTGCCAGCAGTTCTTCAGGGGGCCCCAACACTGAAGCTTTCTTT. The full variable domain, with the rest looked up from reference TRBV28 and TRBJ1-1, is DVKVTQSSRYLVKRTGEKVFLECVQDMDHENMFWYRQDPGLGLRLIYFSYDVKMKEKGDIPEGYSVSREKKERFSLILESASTNQTSMYLCASSSSGGPNTEAFFGQGTRLTVV.

Here the CDR3 reads CASSSDRDPYGYTF. In DNA, the CDR3 is TGTGCCAGCAGCTCAGACAGGGATCCCTATGGCTACACCTTC. V and J are TRBV9 and TRBJ1-2, with 7 bases fitting TRBD1. Germline V gives CDR1 SGDLS, CDR2 YYNGEE. This CDR3 has 14 amino acids. J lost 4 bases, V lost 4 bases, and 7 bases had no gene match.

This chain joins TRBV9 and TRBJ2-1, with 11 bases matching TRBD2. V was pared by 4 bases and J by 2 bases, with 8 bases of the junction left unmatched. The V gene's germline CDR1 is SGDLS and CDR2 YYNGEE. The CDR3 extends over 17 amino acids. For the CDR3, the DNA is TGTGCCAGCAGCACTTCGGCTAGCGGGGGGACCTACAATGAGCAGTTCTTC. Translation gives CASSTSASGGTYNEQFF.